This T cell receptor beta chain derives from a study of blood T cell repertoires in COVID-19. This clone showed up just once. Repertoires were generated with immunoSEQ multiplex PCR, while TCRdb's copy carries only in-frame clones and drops some. Of over 150,000 clones listed, about four fifths are singletons. The sequenced sample was peripheral blood. The sequence derives from a woman aged 55 to 70 with acute or convalescent COVID-19.

The CDR3 sequence: CASSVRPGQSYGYTF. The CDR3 region has the DNA TGTGCCAGCAGCGTACGTCCGGGACAGAGTTATGGCTACACCTTC. The chain uses TRBV5-6 and TRBJ1-2; TRBD1 agrees at 7 bases. This CDR3 is built from 15 residues. Germline V lookup: CDR1 SGHDT, CDR2 YYEEEE. The V and J ends lost 4 bases and 5 bases, in that order; junction bases with no gene match: 11.